The 13 T cell receptor beta chains reported below all come from one sample, sequenced in a study of blood T cell repertoires in COVID-19. Generated by immunoSEQ multiplex PCR, the TCRdb table keeps only in-frame clones and is missing some. The sample records 380,000 or so clones, around 92% being singletons. The sequencing input was peripheral blood. The receptors here all came from a man in his forties or fifties with acute or convalescent COVID-19.

This chain joins TRBV7-9 and TRBJ1-2, with 9 bases fitting TRBD1. This CDR3 is built from 14 residues. CDR1 and CDR2 (germline): SEHNR, FQNEAQ (reference sequence). J gave up 3 bases and V 5 bases, and 4 bases lay outside the gene matches. CDR3 coding DNA: TGTGCCAGCAGCCCACAGGGGGCGGACTATGGCTACACCTTC. The encoded protein is CASSPQGADYGYTF. Looking up the rest from reference TRBV7-9 and TRBJ1-2 gives the full variable domain: DTGVSQNPRHKITKRGQNVTFRCDPISEHNRLYWYRQTLGQGPEFLTYFQNEAQLEKSRLLSDRFSAERPKGSFSTLEIQRTEQGDSAMYLCASSPQGADYGYTFGSGTRLTVV.

V and J are TRBV5-1 and TRBJ1-1; D is possibly TRBD1 (6 bases). The germline CDR1 and CDR2 sequences are SGHRS and YFSETQ. V shed 2 bases and J shed 5 bases, with 7 bases lying between them. This CDR3 comprises 12 residues. CDR3 DNA sequence: TGCGCCAGCAGCTTACAGGGAACTGAAGCTTTCTTT. It is translated as CASSLQGTEAFF.

The chain uses TRBV3-1 (or the pseudogene TRBV3-2) and TRBJ2-5, with TRBD1 matching over 12 bases. After removal of 4 bases from V and 5 bases from J, the junction contained 17 bases not matched to a gene. Germline lookup yields CDR1 LGHDT and CDR2 YNNKEL (reference sequence). This CDR3 is 19 amino acids long. The CDR3 loop is CASSPLRPPGQGAVETQYF. As DNA, the CDR3 is TGTGCCAGCAGCCCACTCCGACCACCGGGACAGGGGGCTGTGGAGACCCAGTACTTC.

The rearrangement links TRBV19 to TRBJ1-2; no reliable D call. CDR1 and CDR2 from the germline V gene are LNHDA and SQIVND (reference sequence). The CDR3 loop spans 13 amino acids. Trimming took off 6 bases at V and 0 bases at J, with 8 bases between the two ends. CDR3 in DNA: TGTGCCAGTAGCCGACAAGCTAACTATGGCTACACCTTC. It is translated as CASSRQANYGYTF.

CDR3 in amino acids: CSVEVPPPGGLAGGPGEQYF. The CDR3 coding sequence is TGCAGCGTTGAAGTCCCCCCTCCGGGCGGACTAGCGGGAGGGCCTGGCGAGCAGTACTTC. The V and J genes are TRBV29-1 and TRBJ2-7, with 15 bases that match TRBD2. V shed 1 base and J 6 bases; nucleotides not matched to a gene: 19. Germline CDR1 reads SQVTM; CDR2 reads ANQGSEA. The CDR3 has 20 residues.

The chain is built from TRBV10-1 and TRBJ2-5, with D tentatively TRBD2 (6 bases). The CDR3 contains 14 residues. The germline CDR1 and CDR2 sequences are WNHNN and SYGVQD (reference sequence). V lost 0 bases and J lost 6, with 11 bases in between. This CDR3 is CASSESFGSKTQYF. The DNA of the CDR3 is TGCGCCAGCAGTGAGTCCTTCGGGAGTAAGACCCAGTACTTC.

The chain combines TRBV27 with TRBJ2-7, with 10 bases aligning to TRBD2. CDR3 size: 15 residues. J gave up 0 bases and V 6 bases, and 5 bases lay outside the gene matches. The germline V gene encodes CDR1 MNHEY and CDR2 SMNVEV (reference sequence). This CDR3 reads CASRYLAGDSYEQYF. CDR3 bases: TGTGCCAGCAGATATCTAGCGGGGGACTCCTACGAGCAGTACTTC.

V usage is TRBV5-4 and J usage is TRBJ2-2, with D perhaps matching TRBD2 (6 bases). CDR3 length equals 16 residues. Trimming stripped 0 bases from V and 3 bases from J, with 12 bases between. CDR1 and CDR2 from the germline V gene are SGHNT and YYREEE (reference sequence). CDR3 protein: CASSLGGSGDTGELFF. In nucleotides, the CDR3 is TGTGCCAGCAGCTTGGGTGGTAGCGGAGACACCGGGGAGCTGTTTTTT. The whole variable domain, remainder taken from reference TRBV5-4 and TRBJ2-2, is ETGVTQSPTHLIKTRGQQVTLRCSSQSGHNTVSWYQQALGQGPQFIFQYYREEENGRGNFPPRFSGLQFPNYSSELNVNALELDDSALYLCASSLGGSGDTGELFFGEGSRLTVL.

CDR3 protein: CASTPDGAREGYTF. Written as DNA, the CDR3 is TGTGCCAGCACCCCCGATGGGGCCCGAGAGGGCTACACCTTC. The chain joins TRBV25-1 to TRBJ1-2, with a tentative D call TRBD1 (5 bases). In germline, CDR1 is MGHDK, CDR2 SYGVNS. This CDR3 has 14 residues. The ends were cut back, 7 bases at V and 8 bases at J, with 20 bases in the middle.

The DNA of the CDR3 is TGTGCCAGCAGCGACAAAGGCAGTTATCAGCCCCAGCATTTT. Translating it yields CASSDKGSYQPQHF. The chain carries TRBV5-7 and TRBJ1-5; D not certain. TRBV5-7 is marked as an open reading frame, function uncertain. This CDR3 has 14 residues. V lost 4 bases and J lost 5, with 13 bases in between.

The chain joins TRBV19 to TRBJ2-7; no firm D call. V was trimmed by 0 bases and J by 0 bases, leaving 6 bases between them. Per germline, CDR1 LNHDA and CDR2 SQIVND (reference sequence). This CDR3 region has 14 residues. CDR3 sequence reads: CASSIDGSSYEQYF. CDR3 nucleotides: TGTGCCAGTAGTATAGATGGTAGCTCCTACGAGCAGTACTTC.

V usage is TRBV10-3 and J usage is TRBJ2-5, with TRBD2 matching 8 bases. The CDR3 extends over 16 amino acids. The junction had 8 bases not matched to a gene; V was cut back by 0 bases and J by 5 bases. Germline lookup yields CDR1 ENHRY and CDR2 SYGVKD. This chain's CDR3 is CAISESGLGERETQYF. CDR3 in DNA: TGTGCCATCAGTGAGTCGGGACTAGGGGAGAGGGAGACCCAGTACTTC.

This clone was seen more than once but under ten times. The chain is built from TRBV27 and TRBJ2-1; TRBD1 matches at 9 bases. V was pared by 5 bases and J by 8 bases, with 13 bases of the junction left unmatched. There are 16 residues in the CDR3. Per the germline V gene, CDR1 is MNHEY and CDR2 is SMNVEV (reference sequence). The CDR3 nucleotides are TGTGCCAGCAGTCAAATACTGGGACAGGGCTTCGATGAGCAGTTCTTC. Translating it yields CASSQILGQGFDEQFF.